Reported below is one T cell receptor beta chain. Looked up from germline, CDR1 is LNHDA and CDR2 is SQIVND (reference sequence). V trimming: 2 bases; J trimming: 2 bases; junction bases outside the gene matches: 3. The CDR3 is 16 amino acids. This sample was taken from a study of control samples from healthy donors and cancer patients. Repertoires were generated with immunoSEQ multiplex PCR, while TCRdb's copy carries only in-frame clones and drops some. The sample has about 140,000 clones, about nine tenths seen once. The sequencing input was blood. The sequence came from a woman aged 25 to 39 in good health. The chain carries TRBV19 and TRBJ2-5; 12 nucleotides agree with TRBD2. The CDR3 reads CASSITGTSGQETQYF. Written as DNA, the CDR3 is TGTGCCAGTAGTATAACCGGGACTAGCGGGCAAGAGACCCAGTACTTC.